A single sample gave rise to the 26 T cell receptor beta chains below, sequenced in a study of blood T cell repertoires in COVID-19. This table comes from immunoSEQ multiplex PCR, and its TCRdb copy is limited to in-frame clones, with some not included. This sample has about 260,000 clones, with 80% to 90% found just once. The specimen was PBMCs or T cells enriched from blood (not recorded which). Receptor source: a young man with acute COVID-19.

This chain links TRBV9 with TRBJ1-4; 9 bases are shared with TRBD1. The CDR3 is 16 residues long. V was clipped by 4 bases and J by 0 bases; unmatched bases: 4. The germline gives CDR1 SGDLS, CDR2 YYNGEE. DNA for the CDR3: TGTGCCAGCAGCCCCGGACAGGGGACAACTAATGAAAAACTGTTTTTT. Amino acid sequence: CASSPGQGTTNEKLFF. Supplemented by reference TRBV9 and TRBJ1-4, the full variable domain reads DSGVTQTPKHLITATGQRVTLRCSPRSGDLSVYWYQQSLDQGLQFLIQYYNGEERAKGNILERFSAQQFPDLHSELNLSSLELGDSALYFCASSPGQGTTNEKLFFGSGTQLSVL.

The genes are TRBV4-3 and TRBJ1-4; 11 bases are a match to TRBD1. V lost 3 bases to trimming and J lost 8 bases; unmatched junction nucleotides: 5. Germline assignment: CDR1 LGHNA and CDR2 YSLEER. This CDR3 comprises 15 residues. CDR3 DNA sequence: TGCGCCAGCAGCCAGGGACAGGGGGGACGCGAAAAACTGTTTTTT. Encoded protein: CASSQGQGGREKLFF.

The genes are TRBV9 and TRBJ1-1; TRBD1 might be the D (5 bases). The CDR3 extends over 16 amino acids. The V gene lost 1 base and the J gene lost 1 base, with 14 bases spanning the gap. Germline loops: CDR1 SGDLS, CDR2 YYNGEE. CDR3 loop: CASSVLPGNENTEAFF. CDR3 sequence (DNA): TGTGCCAGCAGCGTACTTCCAGGGAACGAGAACACTGAAGCTTTCTTT.

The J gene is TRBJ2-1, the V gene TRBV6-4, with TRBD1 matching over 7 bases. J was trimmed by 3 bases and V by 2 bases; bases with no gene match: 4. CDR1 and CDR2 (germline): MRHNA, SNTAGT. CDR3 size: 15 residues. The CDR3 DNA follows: TGTGCCAGCAGTGACACCTGGACAGGCTACAATGAGCAGTTCTTC. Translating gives CASSDTWTGYNEQFF.

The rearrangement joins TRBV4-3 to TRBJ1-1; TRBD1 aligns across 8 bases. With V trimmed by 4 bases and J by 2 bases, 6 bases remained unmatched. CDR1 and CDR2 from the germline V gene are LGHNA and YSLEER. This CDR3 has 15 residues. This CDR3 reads CASSPRQGANTEAFF. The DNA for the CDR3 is TGCGCCAGCAGCCCCCGTCAGGGGGCAAACACTGAAGCTTTCTTT.

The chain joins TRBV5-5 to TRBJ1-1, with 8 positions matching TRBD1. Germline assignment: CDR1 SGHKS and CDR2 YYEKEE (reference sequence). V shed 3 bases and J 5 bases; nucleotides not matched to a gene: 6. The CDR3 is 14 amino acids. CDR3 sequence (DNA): TGTGCCAGCAGCTCACGGCAGGGGGCGACTGAAGCTTTCTTT. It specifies CASSSRQGATEAFF.

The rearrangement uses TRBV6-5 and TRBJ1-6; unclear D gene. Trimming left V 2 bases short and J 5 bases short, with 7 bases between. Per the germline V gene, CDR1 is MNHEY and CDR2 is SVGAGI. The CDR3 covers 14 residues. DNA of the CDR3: TGTGCCAGCAGTTACGCAGGTGATAATTCACCCCTCCACTTT. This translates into CASSYAGDNSPLHF.

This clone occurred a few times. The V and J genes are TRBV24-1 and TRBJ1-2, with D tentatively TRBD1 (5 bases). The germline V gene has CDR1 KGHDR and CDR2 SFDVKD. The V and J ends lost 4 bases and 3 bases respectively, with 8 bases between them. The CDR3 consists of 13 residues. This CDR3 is CATSENRHYGYTF. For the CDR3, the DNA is TGTGCCACCAGTGAAAACAGGCACTATGGCTACACCTTC.

The CDR3: CASGLSGTISSYEQYV. The CDR3, as DNA: TGTGCTAGTGGTCTTTCAGGGACTATCAGCTCCTACGAGCAGTACGTC. The gene calls are TRBV12-5 and TRBJ2-7, with TRBD2 identical over 7 bases. Germline CDR1 LGHNT, CDR2 FRNRAP. The CDR3 has 16 residues. V was pared by 5 bases and J by 0 bases, with 10 bases of the junction left unmatched.

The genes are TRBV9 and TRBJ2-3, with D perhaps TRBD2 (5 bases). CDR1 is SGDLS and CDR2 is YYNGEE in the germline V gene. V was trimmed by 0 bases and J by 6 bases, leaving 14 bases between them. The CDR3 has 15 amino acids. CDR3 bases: TGTGCCAGCAGCGTAGAGGGAGTCTCCATTGATACGCAGTATTTT. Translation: CASSVEGVSIDTQYF.

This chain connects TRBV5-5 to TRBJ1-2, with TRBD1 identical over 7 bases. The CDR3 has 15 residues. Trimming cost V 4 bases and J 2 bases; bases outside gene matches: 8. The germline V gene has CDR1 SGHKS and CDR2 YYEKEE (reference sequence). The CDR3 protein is CASSIYQGGNYGYTF. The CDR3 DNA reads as TGTGCCAGCAGCATATATCAGGGGGGCAACTATGGCTACACCTTC.

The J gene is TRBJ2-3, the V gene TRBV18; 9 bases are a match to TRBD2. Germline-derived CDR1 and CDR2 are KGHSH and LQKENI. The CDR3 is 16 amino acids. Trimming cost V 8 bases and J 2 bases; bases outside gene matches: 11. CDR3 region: CASQTRAGGATDTQYF. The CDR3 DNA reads TGTGCCAGCCAGACCAGAGCGGGAGGCGCCACAGATACGCAGTATTTT.

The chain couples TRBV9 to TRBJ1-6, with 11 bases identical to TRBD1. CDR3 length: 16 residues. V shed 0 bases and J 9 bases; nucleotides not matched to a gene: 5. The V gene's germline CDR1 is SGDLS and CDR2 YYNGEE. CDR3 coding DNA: TGTGCCAGCAGCGTAGAAGTTGGACAGGGGGCTTCACCCCTCCACTTT. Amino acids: CASSVEVGQGASPLHF. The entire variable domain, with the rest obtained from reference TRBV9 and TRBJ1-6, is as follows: DSGVTQTPKHLITATGQRVTLRCSPRSGDLSVYWYQQSLDQGLQFLIQYYNGEERAKGNILERFSAQQFPDLHSELNLSSLELGDSALYFCASSVEVGQGASPLHFGNGTRLTVT.

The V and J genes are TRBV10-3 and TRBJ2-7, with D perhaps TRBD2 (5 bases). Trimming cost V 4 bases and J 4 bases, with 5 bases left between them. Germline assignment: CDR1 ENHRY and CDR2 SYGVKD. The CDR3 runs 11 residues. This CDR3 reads CAISAGYEQYV. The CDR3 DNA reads TGTGCCATCAGTGCGGGATACGAGCAGTACGTC.

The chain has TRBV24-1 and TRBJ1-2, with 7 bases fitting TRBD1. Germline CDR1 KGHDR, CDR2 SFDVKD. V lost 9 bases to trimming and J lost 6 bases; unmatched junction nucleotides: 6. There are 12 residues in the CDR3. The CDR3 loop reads CATADRVDGYTF. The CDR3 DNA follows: TGTGCCACCGCTGACAGGGTGGATGGCTACACCTTC.

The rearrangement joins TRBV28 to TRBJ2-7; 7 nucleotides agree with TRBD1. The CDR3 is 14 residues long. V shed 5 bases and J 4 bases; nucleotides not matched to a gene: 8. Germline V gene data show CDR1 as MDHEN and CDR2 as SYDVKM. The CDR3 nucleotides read TGTGCCAGCAGTCGGACAGGACCGGGATACGAGCAGTACGTC. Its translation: CASSRTGPGYEQYV.

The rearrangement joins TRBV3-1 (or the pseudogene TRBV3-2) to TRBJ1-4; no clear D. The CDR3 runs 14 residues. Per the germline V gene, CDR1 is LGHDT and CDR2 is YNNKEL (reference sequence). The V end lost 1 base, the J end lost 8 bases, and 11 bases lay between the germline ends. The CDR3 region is CASSQANEEEKLFF. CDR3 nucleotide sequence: TGTGCCAGCAGCCAAGCTAACGAGGAGGAAAAACTGTTTTTT.

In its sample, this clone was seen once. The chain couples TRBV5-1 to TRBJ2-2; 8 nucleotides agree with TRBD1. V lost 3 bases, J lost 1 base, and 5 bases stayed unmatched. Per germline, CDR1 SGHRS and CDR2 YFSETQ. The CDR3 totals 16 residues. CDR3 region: CASSSRTGMNTGELFF. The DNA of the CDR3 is TGCGCCAGCAGCTCCAGGACAGGGATGAACACCGGGGAGCTGTTTTTT.

In nucleotides, the CDR3 is TGTGCCACCAGCAGAGTAGGAGGGGGCGCGGGCACTGAAGCTTTCTTT. As protein: CATSRVGGGAGTEAFF. The V gene is TRBV15, the J gene TRBJ1-1; 7 bases are a match to TRBD1. V lost 1 base to trimming and J lost 4 bases; unmatched junction nucleotides: 9. The CDR3 is made up of 16 amino acids. CDR1 is LNHNV and CDR2 is YYDKDF in the germline V gene (reference sequence).

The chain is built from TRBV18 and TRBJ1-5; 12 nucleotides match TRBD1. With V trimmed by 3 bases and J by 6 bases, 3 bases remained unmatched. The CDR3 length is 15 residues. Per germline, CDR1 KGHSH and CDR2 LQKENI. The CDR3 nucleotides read TGTGCCAGCTCACCGGGGACAGGGGGCTTTCAGCCCCAGCATTTT. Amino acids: CASSPGTGGFQPQHF.

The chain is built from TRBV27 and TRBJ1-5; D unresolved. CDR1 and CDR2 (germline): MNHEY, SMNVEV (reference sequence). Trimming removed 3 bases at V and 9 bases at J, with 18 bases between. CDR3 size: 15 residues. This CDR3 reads CASSFLSGVLGPQHF. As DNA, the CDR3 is TGTGCCAGCAGTTTTCTCAGCGGCGTCTTAGGGCCCCAGCATTTT.

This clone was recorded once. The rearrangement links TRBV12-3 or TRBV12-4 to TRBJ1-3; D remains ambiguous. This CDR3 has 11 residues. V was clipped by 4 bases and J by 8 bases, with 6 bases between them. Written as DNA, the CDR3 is TGTGCCAGCAGTTATCGGGACACCATATATTTT. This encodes CASSYRDTIYF.

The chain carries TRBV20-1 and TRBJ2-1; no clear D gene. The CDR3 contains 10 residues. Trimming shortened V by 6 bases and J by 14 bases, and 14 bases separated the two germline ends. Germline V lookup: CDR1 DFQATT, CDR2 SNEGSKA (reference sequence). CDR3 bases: TGCAGTGCCCGTTTAACTCGAGAGTTCTTC. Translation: CSARLTREFF.

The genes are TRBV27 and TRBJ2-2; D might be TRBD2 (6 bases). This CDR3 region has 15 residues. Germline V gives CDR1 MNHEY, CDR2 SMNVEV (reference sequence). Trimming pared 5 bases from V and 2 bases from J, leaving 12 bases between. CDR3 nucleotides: TGTGCCAGCAGTGGGTTCGGGGGTAACACCGGGGAGCTGTTTTTT. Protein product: CASSGFGGNTGELFF.

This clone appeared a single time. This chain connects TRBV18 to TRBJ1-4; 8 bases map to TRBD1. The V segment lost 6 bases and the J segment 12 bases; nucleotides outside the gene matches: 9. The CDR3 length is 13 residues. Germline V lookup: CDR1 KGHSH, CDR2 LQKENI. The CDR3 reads CASSPAGGAELFF. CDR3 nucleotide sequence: TGTGCCAGCTCGCCGGCAGGGGGCGCCGAACTGTTTTTT.

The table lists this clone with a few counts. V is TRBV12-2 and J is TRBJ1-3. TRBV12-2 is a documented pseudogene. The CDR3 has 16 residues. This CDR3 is CASRFPGLKPGNTIYF. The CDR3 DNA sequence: TGTGCAAGTCGCTTCCCGGGACTCAAACCTGGAAACACCATATATTTT.